A selection of T cell receptor beta chains follows, all from one sample in a study of blood T cell repertoires in COVID-19. The repertoire was sequenced with immunoSEQ multiplex PCR; TCRdb's copy has only in-frame clones and lacks some. Among roughly 200,000 clones listed, over 75% were seen once. Material for sequencing was peripheral blood. All receptors come from a human donor with active or convalescent COVID-19. The donor label of this sample is uncertain. Both conserved end residues are part of each CDR3. A D gene is named only where the DNA matches it firmly.

>TRBJ1-5|TRBD1|TRBV4-1
CASSPGQGFHQPQHF
TGCGCCAGCAGCCCGGGACAGGGATTTCATCAGCCCCAGCATTTT
>TRBJ1-6|.|TRBV30
CAWDTAYNSPLHF
TGTGCCTGGGATACAGCCTATAATTCACCCCTCCACTTT
>TRBJ1-3|.|TRBV6-5
CASSLSRGTGNTIYF
TGTGCCAGCAGCCTCTCTAGGGGTACTGGAAACACCATATATTTT
>TRBJ1-1|.|TRBV3-1/TRBV3-2
CASSHLGGTEAFF
TGTGCCAGCAGCCACTTAGGGGGCACTGAAGCTTTCTTT
>TRBJ1-1|.|TRBV19
CASSIDLGSPRGAFF
TGTGCCAGTAGTATAGATCTTGGATCCCCTCGGGGAGCTTTCTTT
>TRBJ1-4|TRBD1|TRBV2
CASSGWDRDEKLFF
TGTGCCAGCAGTGGTTGGGACAGGGATGAAAAACTGTTTTTT
>TRBJ2-7|TRBD1|TRBV29-1
CSVEGWVRPGQGPYEQYF
TGCAGCGTTGAAGGTTGGGTCCGCCCGGGACAGGGGCCCTACGAGCAGTACTTC
>TRBJ2-7|TRBD2|TRBV5-1
CASSLPGLAGGDEQYF
TGCGCCAGCAGCCTCCCGGGACTAGCGGGAGGTGACGAGCAGTACTTC
>TRBJ2-3|.|TRBV9
CATDLGGEGSTDTQYF
TGTGCCACCGACCTAGGGGGGGAGGGAAGCACAGATACGCAGTATTTT
>TRBJ1-5|.|TRBV7-9
CASSRQPNQPQHF
TGTGCCAGCAGCAGACAGCCAAATCAGCCCCAGCATTTT